The 17 T cell receptor beta chains listed next were all sequenced from one sample in a study of CXCR3-negative and CXCR3-positive naive CD8 T cells. The libraries of TRB cDNA were constructed through 5' RACE using UMI labels. TCRdb reprocessed the 5' RACE reads and keeps a single row for each CDR3 protein, giving no DNA. The sample spans around 29,000 distinct CDR3 sequences; the ten largest clones claim 9.5% to 13%. Sequenced: memory CD8+ T cells from blood. Receptors were obtained from a human donor in good health. Some clones in this sample may be carry-over from other donors' samples.

V is TRBV7-9 and J is TRBJ2-7; TCRdb gives TRBD1 as the D gene, but with no DNA this cannot be confirmed. The CDR3 is 15 amino acids. The germline gives CDR1 SEHNR, CDR2 FQNEAQ (reference sequence). CDR3 loop: CASSSGTGTRWEQYF.

CDR3: CASSSPGQAYEQYF. This sequence joins TRBV7-9 and TRBJ2-7; TCRdb picks TRBD1, but there is no DNA to check that call. This CDR3 is built from 14 residues. Germline V gene data show CDR1 as SEHNR and CDR2 as FQNEAQ (reference sequence).

V usage is TRBV6-5 and J usage is TRBJ2-7; the TCRdb call, TRBD1, lacks DNA for checking. CDR3 length: 16 residues. Germline V lookup: CDR1 MNHEY, CDR2 SVGAGI. CDR3 sequence reads: CASSYSNQGKTYEQYF.

The CDR3 sequence: CACSSGTGEINEQFF. The chain has TRBV7-7 and TRBJ2-1; the TCRdb D gene call, TRBD1, has no DNA to confirm it. There are 15 residues in the CDR3. Germline V CDR1 and CDR2: SSHAT, FNYEAQ (reference sequence).

This chain connects TRBV20-1 to TRBJ2-7; TCRdb indicates TRBD1, and absent DNA this call remains unverified. CDR3 size: 14 residues. Germline CDR1 is DFQATT and CDR2 is SNEGSKA (reference sequence). CDR3: CSAQGSRGLYEQYF.

J is TRBJ2-7 and V is TRBV6-5; TCRdb's D call, TRBD1, is unchecked because there is no DNA. The CDR3 length is 13 residues. CDR1 and CDR2 (germline): MNHEY, SVGAGI. CDR3 residues: CASSRTGSYEQYF.

The gene calls are TRBV28 and TRBJ2-7. CDR1 MDHEN and CDR2 SYDVKM come from the germline V gene. This CDR3 region has 15 residues. CDR3 sequence: CASSYPDGSSYEQYF.

The J gene is TRBJ2-7, the V gene TRBV10-3. This CDR3 comprises 14 residues. From germline, CDR1 is ENHRY and CDR2 SYGVKD. CDR3 sequence reads: CAISVQDAPYEQYF.

This chain connects TRBV10-2 to TRBJ2-7. Germline assignment: CDR1 WSHSY and CDR2 SAAADI. The length of the CDR3 is 18 residues. CDR3 sequence reads: CASSDFGGLGGDSYEQYF.

CDR3 loop: CASSLTGSPNSPLHF. The chain combines TRBV5-1 with TRBJ1-6; TCRdb indicates TRBD1, and absent DNA this call remains unverified. The CDR3 loop spans 15 amino acids. CDR1 and CDR2 (germline): SGHRS, YFSETQ.

The rearrangement links TRBV7-6 to TRBJ2-1; the D call of TRBD2 rests on TCRdb alone, since no DNA is present to check it. In germline, CDR1 is SGHVS, CDR2 FNYEAQ. CDR3 length: 17 amino acids. CDR3: CASSSPIQGPSNDEQFF.

The chain carries TRBV7-3 and TRBJ2-1; lacking DNA, the TRBD1 call made by TCRdb goes unchecked. Germline CDR1 SGHTA, CDR2 FQGTGA. The CDR3 spans 16 residues. CDR3 region: CASSSQRGPSYNEQFF.

This chain uses TRBV29-1 with TRBJ2-5; TCRdb returns TRBD2, unconfirmable since there is no DNA. This CDR3 region has 12 residues. Germline CDR1 SQVTM, CDR2 ANQGSEA. CDR3 region: CSVDYSDYPQYF.

The rearrangement links TRBV20-1 to TRBJ2-7; the TCRdb D gene call, TRBD2, has no DNA to confirm it. This CDR3 has 15 residues. Germline lookup yields CDR1 DFQATT and CDR2 SNEGSKA (reference sequence). CDR3 region: CSARYRTSWAYEQYF.

The chain uses TRBV11-2 and TRBJ2-4; with no DNA, the TCRdb D assignment of TRBD1 cannot be verified. CDR3 length equals 16 residues. The germline gives CDR1 SGHAT, CDR2 FQNNGV. The CDR3 loop is CASSLDTGIRGNIQYF.

The genes are TRBV19 and TRBJ2-1; there is no DNA to check the TCRdb D call of TRBD1. Germline V CDR1 and CDR2: LNHDA, SQIVND (reference sequence). The CDR3 loop spans 16 amino acids. This chain's CDR3 is CASSWDRQSSYNEQFF.

The V call is TRBV6-6, the J call TRBJ2-2; TCRdb reports TRBD1, a call that lacks DNA to check it against. CDR1 is MNHNY and CDR2 is SVGAGI in the germline V gene (reference sequence). CDR3 length equals 14 residues. The CDR3: CVSTHGAVTGELFF.